This T cell receptor beta chain originates from a study of T cell changes during pregnancy in multiple sclerosis. The table came from immunoSEQ multiplex PCR; TCRdb's copy has only in-frame clones and leaves some out. The sample carries roughly 100,000 clones, approximately 90% recorded once. V shed 0 bases and J shed 1 base, with 12 bases lying between them. The CDR3 runs 16 residues. The germline V gene encodes CDR1 LNHNV and CDR2 YYDKDF (reference sequence). This clone was recorded only once. The source is a female donor in good health, enrolled as a control in a pregnancy study. The sample was peripheral blood, taken in the second trimester of pregnancy. The V call is TRBV15, the J call TRBJ2-5, with D unclear. CDR3 in DNA: TGTGCCACCAGCAGAGATCGGCAGGCCCCCCAAGAGACCCAGTACTTC. Translated: CATSRDRQAPQETQYF.